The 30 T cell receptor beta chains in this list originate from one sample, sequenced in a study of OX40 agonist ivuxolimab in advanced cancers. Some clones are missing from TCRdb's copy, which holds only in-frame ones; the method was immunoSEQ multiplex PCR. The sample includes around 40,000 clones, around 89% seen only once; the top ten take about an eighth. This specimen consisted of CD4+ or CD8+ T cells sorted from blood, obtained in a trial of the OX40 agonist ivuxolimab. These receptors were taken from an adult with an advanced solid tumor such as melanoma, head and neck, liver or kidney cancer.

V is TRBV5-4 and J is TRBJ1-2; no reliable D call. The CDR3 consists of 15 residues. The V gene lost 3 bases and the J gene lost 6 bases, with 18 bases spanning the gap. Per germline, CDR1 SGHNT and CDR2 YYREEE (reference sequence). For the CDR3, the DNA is TGTGCCAGCAGCTCGGACGGAGGTCTGGGGAATGGCTACACCTTC. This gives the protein CASSSDGGLGNGYTF. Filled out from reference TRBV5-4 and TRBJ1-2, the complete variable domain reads ETGVTQSPTHLIKTRGQQVTLRCSSQSGHNTVSWYQQALGQGPQFIFQYYREEENGRGNFPPRFSGLQFPNYSSELNVNALELDDSALYLCASSSDGGLGNGYTFGSGTRLTVV.

The CDR3 DNA sequence: TGTGCCAGCAGCTCCGTGGGGGACAGGGGACACACTGAAGCTTTCTTT. Amino acids: CASSSVGDRGHTEAFF. This sequence joins TRBV7-8 and TRBJ1-1, with 10 bases that match TRBD1. V lost 4 bases to trimming and J lost 3 bases; unmatched junction nucleotides: 8. Germline assignment: CDR1 SGHVS and CDR2 FQNEAQ. The CDR3 contains 16 residues.

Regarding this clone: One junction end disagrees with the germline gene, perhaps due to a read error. The CDR3 reads CASSLGAQGRQPQHF. As DNA, the CDR3 is TGTGCTAGCAGCTTAGGGGCGCAGGGAAGGCAGCCCCAGCATTTT. The V and J genes are TRBV7-7 and TRBJ1-5; tentative D call: TRBD1 (5 bases). Germline V gene data show CDR1 as SSHAT and CDR2 as FNYEAQ (reference sequence). The CDR3 is made up of 15 amino acids.

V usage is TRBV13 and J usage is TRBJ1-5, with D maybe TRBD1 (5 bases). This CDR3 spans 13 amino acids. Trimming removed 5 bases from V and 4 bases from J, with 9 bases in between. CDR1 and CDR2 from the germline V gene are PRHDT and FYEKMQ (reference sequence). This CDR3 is CASSPGVNQPQHF. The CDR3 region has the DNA TGTGCCAGCAGCCCGGGGGTTAATCAGCCCCAGCATTTT.

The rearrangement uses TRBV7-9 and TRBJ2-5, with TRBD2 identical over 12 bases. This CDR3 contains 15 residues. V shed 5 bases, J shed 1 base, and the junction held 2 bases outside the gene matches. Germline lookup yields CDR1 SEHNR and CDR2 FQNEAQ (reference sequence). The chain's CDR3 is CASSALAGGQETQYF. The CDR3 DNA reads TGTGCCAGCAGCGCACTAGCGGGGGGCCAAGAGACCCAGTACTTC.

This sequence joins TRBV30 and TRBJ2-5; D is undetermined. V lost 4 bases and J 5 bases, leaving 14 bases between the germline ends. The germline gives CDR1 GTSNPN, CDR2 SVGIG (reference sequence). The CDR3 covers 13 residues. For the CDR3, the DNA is TGTGCCTGGATGGAGACCTTGAGGGAGACCCAGTACTTC. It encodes CAWMETLRETQYF.

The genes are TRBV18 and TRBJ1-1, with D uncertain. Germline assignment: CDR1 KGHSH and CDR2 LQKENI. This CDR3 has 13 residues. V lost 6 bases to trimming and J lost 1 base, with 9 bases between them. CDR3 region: CASSQPGNTEAFF. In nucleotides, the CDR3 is TGTGCCAGCTCCCAGCCGGGGAACACTGAAGCTTTCTTT.

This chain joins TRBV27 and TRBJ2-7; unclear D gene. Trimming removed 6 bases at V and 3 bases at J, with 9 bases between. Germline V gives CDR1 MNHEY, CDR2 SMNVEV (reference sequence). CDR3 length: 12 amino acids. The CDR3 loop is CASRGMSYEQYF. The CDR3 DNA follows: TGTGCCAGCAGGGGAATGAGCTACGAGCAGTACTTC.

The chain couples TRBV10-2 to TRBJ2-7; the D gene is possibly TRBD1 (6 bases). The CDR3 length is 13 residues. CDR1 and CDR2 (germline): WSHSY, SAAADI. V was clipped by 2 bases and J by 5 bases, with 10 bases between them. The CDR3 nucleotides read TGCGCCAGCAGTGAGCAGGGGCGAAACGAGCAGTACTTC. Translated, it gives CASSEQGRNEQYF.

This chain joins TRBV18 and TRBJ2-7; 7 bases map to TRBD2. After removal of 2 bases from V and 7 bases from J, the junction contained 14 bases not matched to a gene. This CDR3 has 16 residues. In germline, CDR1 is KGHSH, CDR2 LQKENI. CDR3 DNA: TGTGCCAGCTCACCAGTGGGGGGGACCTCCTTGTGGGAGCAGTACTTC. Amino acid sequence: CASSPVGGTSLWEQYF.

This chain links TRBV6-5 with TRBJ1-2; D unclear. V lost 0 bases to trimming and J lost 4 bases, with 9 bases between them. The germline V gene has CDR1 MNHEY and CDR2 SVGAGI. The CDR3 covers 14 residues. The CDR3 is CASSYSPSFYGYTF. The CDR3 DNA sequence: TGTGCCAGCAGTTACTCCCCCTCCTTCTATGGCTACACCTTC.

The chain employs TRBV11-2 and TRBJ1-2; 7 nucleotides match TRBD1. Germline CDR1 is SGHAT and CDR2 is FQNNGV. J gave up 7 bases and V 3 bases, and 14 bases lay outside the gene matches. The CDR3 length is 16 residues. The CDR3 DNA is TGTGCCAGCAGCTTGTCCAGATCCGACAGGGTACGTGGCTACACCTTC. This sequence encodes CASSLSRSDRVRGYTF.

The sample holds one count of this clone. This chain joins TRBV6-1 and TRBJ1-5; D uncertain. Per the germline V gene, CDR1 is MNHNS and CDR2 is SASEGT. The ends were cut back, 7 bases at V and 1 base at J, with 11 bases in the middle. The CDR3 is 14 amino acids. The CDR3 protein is CASTEGVSNQPQHF. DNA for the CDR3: TGTGCCAGCACCGAAGGAGTAAGCAATCAGCCCCAGCATTTT.

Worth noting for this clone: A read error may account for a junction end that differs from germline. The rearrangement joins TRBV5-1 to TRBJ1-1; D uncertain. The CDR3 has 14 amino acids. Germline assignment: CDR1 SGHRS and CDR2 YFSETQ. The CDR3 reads CASSGVGMNTEAFF. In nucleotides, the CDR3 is TGTGCCAGCAGCGGGGTCGGGATGAACACTGAAGCTTTCTTT.

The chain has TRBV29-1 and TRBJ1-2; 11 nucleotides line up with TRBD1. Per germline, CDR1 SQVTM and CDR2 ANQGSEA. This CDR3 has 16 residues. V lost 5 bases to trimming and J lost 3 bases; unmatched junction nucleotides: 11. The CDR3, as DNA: TGCAGCGTTTCCGGAAGGACAGGGGGCGAGGACTATGGCTACACCTTC. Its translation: CSVSGRTGGEDYGYTF.

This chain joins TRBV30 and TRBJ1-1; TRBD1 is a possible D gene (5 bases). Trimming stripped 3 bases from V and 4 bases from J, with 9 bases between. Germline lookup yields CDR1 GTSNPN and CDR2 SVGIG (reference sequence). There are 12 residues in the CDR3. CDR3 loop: CAWSWGFTEAFF. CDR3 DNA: TGTGCCTGGAGCTGGGGGTTCACTGAAGCTTTCTTT.

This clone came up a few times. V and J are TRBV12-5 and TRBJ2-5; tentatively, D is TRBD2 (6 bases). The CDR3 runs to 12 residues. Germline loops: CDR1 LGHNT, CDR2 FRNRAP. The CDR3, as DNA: TGTGCATGCCGGGGGTATCAAGAGACCCAGTACTTC. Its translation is CACRGYQETQYF.

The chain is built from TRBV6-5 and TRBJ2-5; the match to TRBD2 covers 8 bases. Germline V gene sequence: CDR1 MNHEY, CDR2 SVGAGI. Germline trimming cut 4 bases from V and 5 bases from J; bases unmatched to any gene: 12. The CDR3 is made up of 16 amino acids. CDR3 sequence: CASSSLPGLARETQYF. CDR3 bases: TGTGCCAGCAGTTCCCTCCCTGGACTAGCTCGCGAGACCCAGTACTTC.

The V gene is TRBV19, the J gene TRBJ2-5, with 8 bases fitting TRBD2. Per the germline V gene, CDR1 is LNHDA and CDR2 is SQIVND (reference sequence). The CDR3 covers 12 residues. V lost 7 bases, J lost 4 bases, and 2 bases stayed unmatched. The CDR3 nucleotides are TGTGCCAGTACCGGGGGGGGAGAGACCCAGTACTTC. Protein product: CASTGGGETQYF.

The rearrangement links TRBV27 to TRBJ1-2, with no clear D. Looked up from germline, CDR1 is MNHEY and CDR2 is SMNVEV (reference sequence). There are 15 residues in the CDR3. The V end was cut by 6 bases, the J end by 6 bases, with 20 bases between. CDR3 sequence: CASSNAGYNQNGYTF. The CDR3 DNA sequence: TGTGCCAGCAGCAATGCGGGATACAACCAAAATGGCTACACCTTC.

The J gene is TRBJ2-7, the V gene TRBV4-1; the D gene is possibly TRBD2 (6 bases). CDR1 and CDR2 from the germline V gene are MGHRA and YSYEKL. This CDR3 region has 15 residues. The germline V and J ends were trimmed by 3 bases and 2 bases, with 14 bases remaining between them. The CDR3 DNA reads TGCGCCAGCAGCCAGGGGACTTCTATGACCTACGAGCAGTACTTC. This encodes CASSQGTSMTYEQYF.

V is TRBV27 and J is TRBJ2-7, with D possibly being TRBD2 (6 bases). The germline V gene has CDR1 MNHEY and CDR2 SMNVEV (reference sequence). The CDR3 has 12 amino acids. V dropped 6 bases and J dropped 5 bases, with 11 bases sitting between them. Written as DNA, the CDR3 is TGTGCCAGCAGGGGTGGCGGGGACGAGCAGTACTTC. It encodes CASRGGGDEQYF.

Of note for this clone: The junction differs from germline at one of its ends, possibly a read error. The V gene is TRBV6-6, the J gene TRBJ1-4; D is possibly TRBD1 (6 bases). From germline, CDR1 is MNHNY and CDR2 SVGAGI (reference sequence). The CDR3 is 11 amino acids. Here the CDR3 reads CASSYRGDMSF. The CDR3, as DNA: TGTGCCAGCAGTTACCGCGGGGACATGAGTTTT.

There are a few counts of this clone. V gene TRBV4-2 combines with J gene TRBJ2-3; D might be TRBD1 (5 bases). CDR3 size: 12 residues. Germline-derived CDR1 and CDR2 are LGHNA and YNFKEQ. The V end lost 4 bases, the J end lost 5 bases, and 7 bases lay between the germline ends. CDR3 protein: CASSPGIDTQYF. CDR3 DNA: TGTGCCAGCAGCCCAGGGATAGATACGCAGTATTTT.

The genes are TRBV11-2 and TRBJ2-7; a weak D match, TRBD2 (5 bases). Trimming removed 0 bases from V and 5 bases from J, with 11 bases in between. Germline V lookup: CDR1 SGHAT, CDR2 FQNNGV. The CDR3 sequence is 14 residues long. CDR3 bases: TGTGCCAGCAGCTTAGAGGTGGACTCGGACGAGCAGTACTTC. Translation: CASSLEVDSDEQYF.

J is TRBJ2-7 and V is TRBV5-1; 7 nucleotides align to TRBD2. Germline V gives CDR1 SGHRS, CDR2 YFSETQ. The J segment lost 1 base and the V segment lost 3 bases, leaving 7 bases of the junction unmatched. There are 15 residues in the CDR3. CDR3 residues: CASSSLGGISYEQYF. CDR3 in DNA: TGCGCCAGCAGCTCCTTGGGGGGGATTTCCTACGAGCAGTACTTC.

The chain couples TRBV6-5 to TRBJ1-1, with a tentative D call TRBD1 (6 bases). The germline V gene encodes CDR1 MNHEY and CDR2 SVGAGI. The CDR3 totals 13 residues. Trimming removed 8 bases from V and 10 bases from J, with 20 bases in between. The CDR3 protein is CASLISSQGLAFF. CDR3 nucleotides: TGTGCCAGCCTTATCTCGTCTCAGGGGCTAGCTTTCTTT.

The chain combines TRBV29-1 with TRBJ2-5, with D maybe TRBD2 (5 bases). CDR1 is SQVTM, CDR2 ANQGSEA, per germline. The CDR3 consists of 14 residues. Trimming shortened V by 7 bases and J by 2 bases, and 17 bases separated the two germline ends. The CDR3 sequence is CSGAGGRGQETQYF. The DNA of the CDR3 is TGCAGCGGTGCGGGTGGGAGAGGTCAAGAGACCCAGTACTTC.

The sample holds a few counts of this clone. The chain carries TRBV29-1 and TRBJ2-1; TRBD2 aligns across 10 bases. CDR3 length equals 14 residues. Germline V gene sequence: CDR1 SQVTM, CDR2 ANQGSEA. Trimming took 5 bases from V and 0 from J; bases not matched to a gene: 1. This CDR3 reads CSVIAGGSYNEQFF. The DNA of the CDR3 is TGCAGCGTTATAGCGGGGGGCTCCTACAATGAGCAGTTCTTC.

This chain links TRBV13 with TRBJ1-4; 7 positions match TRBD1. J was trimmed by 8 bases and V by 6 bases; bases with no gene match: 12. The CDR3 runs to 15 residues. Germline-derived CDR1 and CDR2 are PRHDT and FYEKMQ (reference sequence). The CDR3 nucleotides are TGTGCCAGCAGTTACCAGGGGGGCGTTCAGGAAAAACTGTTTTTT. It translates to CASSYQGGVQEKLFF.